A selection of T cell receptor beta chains follows, all from one sample in a study of Ad26.COV2.S vaccination and SARS-CoV-2 variants. Data came from immunoSEQ multiplex PCR; TCRdb stores just in-frame clones and leaves some out. The table includes some 340,000 clones, around four fifths detected once. The starting material was peripheral blood, obtained in a trial of Ad26.COV2.S vaccine versus placebo. These receptors originate from a person aged 18-60 years who received the Ad26.COV2.S COVID-19 vaccine or a placebo. The CDR3 runs from the conserved cysteine through the conserved F or W. A D gene is named only where the DNA matches it firmly. The size field is filled for only some rows; it gives once, few, many or a size class.

D,V,J,size,DNA,CDR3
TRBD1,TRBV5-1,TRBJ2-7,.,TGCGCCAGCAGCTTGGCGGGGGACAGGGAGCAGTACTTC,CASSLAGDREQYF
.,TRBV5-6,TRBJ1-5,.,TGTGCCAGCAGCCTATCAGGGCAGCAGGGCAATCAGCCCCAGCATTTT,CASSLSGQQGNQPQHF
.,TRBV14,TRBJ2-1,.,TGTGCCAGCAGCCAAGAAGACTTTTACAATGAGCAGTTCTTC,CASSQEDFYNEQFF
.,TRBV9,TRBJ2-3,.,TGTGCCAGCAGCACCGGCCCCCGGGCGCCCGATACGCAGTATTTT,CASSTGPRAPDTQYF
TRBD2,TRBV7-2,TRBJ2-3,.,TGTGCCAGCAGCCCAGGACTAGCGGGGTACCCAACAGATACGCAGTATTTT,CASSPGLAGYPTDTQYF
.,TRBV28,TRBJ2-7,.,TGTGCCAGCACCTCCCCCCACATGACCTACGAGCAGTACTTC,CASTSPHMTYEQYF
.,TRBV28,TRBJ2-3,few,TGTGCCAGCAGGACTCCGGGGTCAGATACGCAGTATTTT,CASRTPGSDTQYF
TRBD1,TRBV27,TRBJ1-4,once,TGTGCCAGCAGCGGGACAGGGGCGGGGGAAAAACTGTTTTTT,CASSGTGAGEKLFF
.,TRBV28,TRBJ2-7,.,TGTGCCAGCAGTTTCATCTCGAGGAACGAGCAGTACTTC,CASSFISRNEQYF
.,TRBV7-2,TRBJ1-2,.,TGTGCCAGCAGCTTATCCGCGGGGGTCGAAGGCTACACCTTC,CASSLSAGVEGYTF
.,TRBV5-8,TRBJ2-7,.,TGTGCCACCCGCAAAGACCCCACCGACGAGCAGTACTTC,CATRKDPTDEQYF
TRBD2,TRBV20-1,TRBJ2-3,once,TGCAGTGCTAGTCCGCTAGCGGGCTTCCACTCGCAGTATTTT,CSASPLAGFHSQYF
.,TRBV7-9,TRBJ1-1,.,TGTGCCAGCTCGACAACCTCCCTATTTATGAACACTGAAGCTTTCTTT,CASSTTSLFMNTEAFF
.,TRBV12-5,TRBJ2-3,.,TGTGCTAGTGGTTTGGTCGTTGATACGCAGTATTTT,CASGLVVDTQYF
TRBD1,TRBV11-1,TRBJ2-4,.,TGTGCCAGCAAGCTCGGGACAGGCAACAAAAACATTCAGTACTTC,CASKLGTGNKNIQYF
.,TRBV19,TRBJ2-7,.,TGTGCCAGTACCAACCCCGGGACTGGTCTCTACGAGCAGTACTTC,CASTNPGTGLYEQYF
TRBD1,TRBV10-3,TRBJ2-7,.,TGTGCCATCAGTGAGTCCGGGACAGGGAGGTACGAGCAGTACTTC,CAISESGTGRYEQYF
TRBD2,TRBV2,TRBJ2-5,.,TGTGCCAGCAAGGGACTAGCGGGGGGCCGTTCGGCCCAGTACTTC,CASKGLAGGRSAQYF
.,TRBV9,TRBJ2-7,few,TGTGCCAGCAGCGTAGATGCTGGGGGACGGAACAGGGTCGGCTACGAGCAGTACTTC,CASSVDAGGRNRVGYEQYF
.,TRBV6-1,TRBJ2-7,.,TGTGCCAGCAGTGAAGGATGGGGGGCCACCTACGAGCAGTACTTC,CASSEGWGATYEQYF
TRBD1,TRBV2,TRBJ2-3,.,TGTGCCAGCAGGATGACAGGGTTTATCGATACGCAGTATTTT,CASRMTGFIDTQYF
TRBD1,TRBV5-1,TRBJ2-7,.,TGCGCCAGCAGCGGGGACAGGCCTCCCTACGAGCAGTACTTC,CASSGDRPPYEQYF
.,TRBV9,TRBJ1-4,.,TGTGCCAGCAGCGTAGATTGGAGCAGTGAAAAACTGTTTTTT,CASSVDWSSEKLFF
.,TRBV11-2,TRBJ1-3,.,TGTGCCAGCAGCTCTTGGGACCGACACTCTGGAAACACCATATATTTT,CASSSWDRHSGNTIYF
.,TRBV7-6,TRBJ2-5,.,TGTGCCAGCAGCCCACTGGGGGGCGGCCCCCCGTGGGCCCAGTACTTC,CASSPLGGGPPWAQYF
.,TRBV5-1,TRBJ2-7,.,TGCGCCAGCAGCGCGGGGGACAGTACCTACGAGCAGTACTTC,CASSAGDSTYEQYF
TRBD1,TRBV15,TRBJ2-1,.,TGTGCCACCAGGAGATTCGGAGGGACAGGTAGGGGCAATGAGCAGTTCTTC,CATRRFGGTGRGNEQFF
.,TRBV6-6,TRBJ2-2,.,TGTGCCAGCAGTTACCCCGGGGAGCTGTTTTTT,CASSYPGELFF
.,TRBV19,TRBJ2-2,.,TGTGCCAGGGGACGTTCGGACACCGGGGAGCTGTTTTTT,CARGRSDTGELFF
TRBD1,TRBV3-1/TRBV3-2,TRBJ2-5,.,TGTGCCAGCAGCCACCAGACAGGGGGCGATTTTGAGACCCAGTACTTC,CASSHQTGGDFETQYF
TRBD1,TRBV5-1,TRBJ1-1,once,TGCGCCAGCAGCATAGGACAGGCCGTCGCGGAAGCTTTCTTT,CASSIGQAVAEAFF
.,TRBV5-1,TRBJ2-1,.,TGCGCCAGCAGCACCTACCTGACAACGCTTAACAATGAGCAGTTCTTC,CASSTYLTTLNNEQFF
.,TRBV12-3/TRBV12-4,TRBJ2-4,.,TGTGCCAGCAGTTTACTAGCCAAAAACATTCAGTACTTC,CASSLLAKNIQYF
.,TRBV5-4,TRBJ1-2,.,TGTGCCAGCAGCGGTGTGGTCAGAGAGTATGGCTACACCTTC,CASSGVVREYGYTF
.,TRBV23-1,TRBJ1-2,.,TGCGCCAGCAGTCAAGGCCAGGGCTGGCATGGCTACACCTTC,CASSQGQGWHGYTF
.,TRBV7-2,TRBJ2-3,.,TGTGCCAGCAGCTTATACCCGGACGATACGCAGTATTTT,CASSLYPDDTQYF
.,TRBV18,TRBJ2-7,.,TGTGCCAGCTCAGCGACAGGTGCGGCAACCTACGAGCAGTACTTC,CASSATGAATYEQYF
.,TRBV4-1,TRBJ2-5,.,TGCGCCAGCAGCCCTAGACACAAATCCCAACAAGAGACCCAGTACTTC,CASSPRHKSQQETQYF
TRBD1,TRBV28,TRBJ2-7,.,TGTGCCAGCAGGGGACAGGGAGGATACGAGCAGTACTTC,CASRGQGGYEQYF
TRBD1,TRBV2,TRBJ2-7,.,TGTGCCAGCAGACCACCCTGGACAGGGCGGCACGAGCAGTACTTC,CASRPPWTGRHEQYF
TRBD2,TRBV28,TRBJ2-3,few,TGTGCCAGCAGTCGGGGACTAGAAAACCCCGAGCACACAGATACGCAGTATTTT,CASSRGLENPEHTDTQYF